The source of this T cell receptor beta chain is a study of blood T cell repertoires in COVID-19. The overall study: There were acute and convalescent COVID-19 samples, and they came from the United States, Italy and Spain. PBMCs, B-cell-depleted T cells, or T cells provided the cDNA or gDNA that made up the material.

There are 14 residues in the CDR3. V lost 1 base and J lost 3, with 11 bases in between. The V gene's germline CDR1 is SGHDT and CDR2 YYEEEE. Some clones are missing from TCRdb's copy, which holds only in-frame ones; the method was immunoSEQ multiplex PCR. The data show 90,000 to 130,000 clones, under 75% seen once. This clone was seen a single time. The TCR comes from a woman aged 55 to 70 with acute or convalescent COVID-19. The chain carries TRBV5-6 and TRBJ2-7; D possibly corresponds to TRBD1 (6 bases). The sample consisted of peripheral blood. CDR3 in DNA: TGTGCCAGCAGCTTGAGGGGGATTGGCTACGAGCAGTACTTC. This gives the protein CASSLRGIGYEQYF.